This TCR beta chain was recorded in a study of blood T cell repertoires in COVID-19. Libraries were prepared by immunoSEQ multiplex PCR; TCRdb keeps only in-frame clonotypes and omits some of them. Of about 180,000 clones listed, 84% were seen once; the top ten hold roughly 7.1%. The sequencing input was peripheral blood. This clonotype was sampled from a human donor in a cohort sampled during active COVID-19.

The CDR3 protein is CASGRFSGGESSYEQYF. CDR3 DNA sequence: TGTGCCAGTGGCAGGTTTAGCGGGGGGGAGAGCTCCTACGAGCAGTACTTC. V gene TRBV5-4 combines with J gene TRBJ2-7; TRBD2 matches 11 bases. This CDR3 is built from 17 residues. V lost 8 bases and J lost 0; bases outside the gene matches: 13. From germline, CDR1 is SGHNT and CDR2 YYREEE (reference sequence).